This TCR beta chain was sequenced for a study of CD8+ T cells in alopecia areata. RNA extraction and reverse transcription yielded cDNA as sequencing template. TCRdb keeps only in-frame clones here, not all; method: immunoSEQ multiplex PCR. The profile covers 150,000 to 190,000 clones, with about 50% appearing a single time and around 19% taken by the ten largest. This sequence originates from a human donor with alopecia areata. Specimen: CD8+ T cells sorted from blood, collected at week 0.

The chain's CDR3 is CASSDGQSSYNEQFF. The CDR3 coding sequence is TGTGCCAGCAGCGATGGACAGAGCTCCTACAATGAGCAGTTCTTC. J is TRBJ2-1 and V is TRBV7-2; a possible D gene is TRBD1 (6 bases). V was pared by 5 bases and J by 0 bases, with 11 bases between. Per the germline V gene, CDR1 is SGHTA and CDR2 is FQGNSA. The length of the CDR3 is 15 residues.